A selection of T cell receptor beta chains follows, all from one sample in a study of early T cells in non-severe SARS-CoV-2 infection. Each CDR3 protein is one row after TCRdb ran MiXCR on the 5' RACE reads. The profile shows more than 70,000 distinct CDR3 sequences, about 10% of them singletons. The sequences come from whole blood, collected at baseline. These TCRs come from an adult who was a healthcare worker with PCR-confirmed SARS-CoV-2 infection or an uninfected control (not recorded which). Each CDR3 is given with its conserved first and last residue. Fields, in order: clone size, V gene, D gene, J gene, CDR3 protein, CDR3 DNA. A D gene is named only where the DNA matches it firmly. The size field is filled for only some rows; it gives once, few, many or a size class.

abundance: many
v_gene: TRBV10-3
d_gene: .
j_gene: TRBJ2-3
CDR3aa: CATGDFRTDTQYF
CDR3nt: TGTGCCACGGGGGACTTTCGCACAGATACGCAGTATTTT

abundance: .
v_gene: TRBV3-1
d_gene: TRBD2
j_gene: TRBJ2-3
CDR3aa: CASSLTSGGRYTSTDTQYF
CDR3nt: TGTGCCAGCAGCCTGACTAGCGGGGGGAGATATACTAGCACAGATACGCAGTATTTT

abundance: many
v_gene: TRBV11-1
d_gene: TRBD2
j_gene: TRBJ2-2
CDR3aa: CASSHTPGLASNTGELFF
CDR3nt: TGTGCCAGCAGCCATACCCCGGGACTAGCGAGTAACACCGGGGAGCTGTTTTTT

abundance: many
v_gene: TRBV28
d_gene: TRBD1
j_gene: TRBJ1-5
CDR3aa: CASSLTGGNQPQHF
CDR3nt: TGTGCCAGCAGTTTGACAGGGGGCAATCAGCCCCAGCATTTT

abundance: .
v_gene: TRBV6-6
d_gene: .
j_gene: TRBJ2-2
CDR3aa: CASTPRDGGELFF
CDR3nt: TGTGCCAGCACCCCGAGGGATGGCGGGGAGCTGTTTTTT

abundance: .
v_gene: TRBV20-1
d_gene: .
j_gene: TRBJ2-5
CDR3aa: CSASVAGARMGETQYF
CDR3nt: TGCAGTGCTAGCGTCGCGGGGGCCCGTATGGGAGAGACCCAGTACTTC

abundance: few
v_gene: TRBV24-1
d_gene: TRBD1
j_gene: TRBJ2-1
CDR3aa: CATSDRIGGEFF
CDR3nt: TGTGCCACCAGTGACCGGATAGGGGGCGAGTTCTTC

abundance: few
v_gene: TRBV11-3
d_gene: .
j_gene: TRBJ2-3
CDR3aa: CASSLGGPQDTQYF
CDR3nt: TGTGCCAGCAGCTTAGGAGGACCACAAGATACGCAGTATTTT

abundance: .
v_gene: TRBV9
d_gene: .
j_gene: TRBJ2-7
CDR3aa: CASSVEGGSYEQYF
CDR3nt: TGTGCCAGCAGCGTAGAAGGGGGCTCCTACGAGCAGTACTTC

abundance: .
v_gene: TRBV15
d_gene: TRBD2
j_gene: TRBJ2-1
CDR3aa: CATSRTLAENEQFF
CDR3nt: TGTGCCACCAGCAGAACACTAGCGGAGAATGAGCAGTTCTTC

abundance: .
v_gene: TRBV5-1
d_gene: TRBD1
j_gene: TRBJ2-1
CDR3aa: CASSLEGQGHNEQFF
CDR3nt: TGCGCCAGCAGCTTGGAGGGACAGGGTCACAATGAGCAGTTCTTC

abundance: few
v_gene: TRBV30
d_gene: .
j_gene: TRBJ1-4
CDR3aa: CAWSRRGRGDEKLFF
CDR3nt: TGTGCCTGGAGCCGTAGGGGCAGGGGTGATGAAAAACTGTTTTTT

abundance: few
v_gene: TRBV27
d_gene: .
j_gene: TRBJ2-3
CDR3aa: CASSGGASRSTDTQYF
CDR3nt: TGTGCCAGCAGTGGAGGGGCCAGCCGTAGCACAGATACGCAGTATTTT

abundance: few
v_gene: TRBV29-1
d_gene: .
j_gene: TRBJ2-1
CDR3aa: CSVEDRQSTYNEQFF
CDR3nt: TGCAGCGTTGAAGATCGACAGAGTACATACAATGAGCAGTTCTTC

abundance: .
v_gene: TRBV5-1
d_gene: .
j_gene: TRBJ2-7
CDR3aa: CASRQEGYEQYF
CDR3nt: TGCGCCAGCAGACAGGAGGGATACGAGCAGTACTTC

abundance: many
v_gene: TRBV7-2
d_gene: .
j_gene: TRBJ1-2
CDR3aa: CASSLGGVPGNYGYTF
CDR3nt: TGTGCCAGCAGCTTAGGGGGCGTACCGGGTAACTATGGCTACACCTTC